These T cell receptor beta chains were read from a single sample in a study of radiation and T cells in renal cell carcinoma. Profiled with immunoSEQ multiplex PCR; TCRdb holds only in-frame clones, not every one. The table includes 95,000 or so clones, 70% to 90% detected once. The sequenced sample was blood, obtained from a patient whose treatment included radiotherapy and nephrectomy. The receptors were sampled from a man aged 50 to 60 with renal cell carcinoma. Each CDR3 is given with its conserved first and last residue. A D gene is named only where the DNA matches it firmly.

>TRBJ2-3|TRBD1|TRBV18
CASSPLSFRGTDTQYF
TGTGCCAGCTCACCGTTAAGCTTCAGGGGGACAGATACGCAGTATTTT
>TRBJ1-5|TRBD1|TRBV30
CAWNSKKTGGQPQHF
TGTGCCTGGAACTCTAAAAAGACAGGGGGTCAGCCCCAGCATTTT
>TRBJ2-5|TRBD1|TRBV4-3
CASSPAGTGVLRGETQYF
TGCGCCAGCAGCCCGGCCGGGACAGGGGTCCTAAGAGGGGAGACCCAGTACTTC
>TRBJ1-1|NA|TRBV10-3
CAISAQRNTEAFF
TGTGCCATCAGTGCCCAGAGGAACACTGAAGCTTTCTTT
>TRBJ2-1|NA|TRBV7-2
CASSIQGNEQFF
TGTGCCAGCAGCATTCAGGGCAATGAGCAGTTCTTC
>TRBJ2-7|NA|TRBV19
CASSSSRGGDDEQYF
TGTGCCAGTAGTTCCTCCCGCGGCGGGGACGACGAGCAGTACTTC
>TRBJ1-2|NA|TRBV5-1
CASSLSPGEAYGYTF
TGCGCCAGCAGCTTGAGTCCAGGGGAGGCCTATGGCTACACCTTC
>TRBJ2-7|TRBD1|TRBV5-1
CASSWGGGQGYYEQYF
TGCGCCAGCAGCTGGGGTGGGGGACAGGGGTACTACGAGCAGTACTTC
>TRBJ2-3|NA|TRBV9
CASSVGGTLSTDTQYF
TGTGCCAGCAGCGTAGGGGGTACCCTGAGCACAGATACGCAGTATTTT
>TRBJ2-3|NA|TRBV5-1
CASSQPPDTQYF
TGCGCCAGCAGCCAGCCCCCAGATACGCAGTATTTT
>TRBJ2-1|TRBD2|TRBV5-6
CASSLVLAGLSYNEQFF
TGTGCCAGCAGCTTGGTGTTAGCGGGACTATCCTACAATGAGCAGTTCTTC
>TRBJ1-2|NA|TRBV6-4
CASSVVGERGGYTF
TGTGCCAGCAGTGTGGTCGGCGAAAGAGGGGGCTACACCTTC
>TRBJ2-7|TRBD2|TRBV7-8
CASSLDGRGIPYEQYF
TGTGCCAGCAGCTTAGATGGGCGGGGGATCCCCTACGAGCAGTACTTC